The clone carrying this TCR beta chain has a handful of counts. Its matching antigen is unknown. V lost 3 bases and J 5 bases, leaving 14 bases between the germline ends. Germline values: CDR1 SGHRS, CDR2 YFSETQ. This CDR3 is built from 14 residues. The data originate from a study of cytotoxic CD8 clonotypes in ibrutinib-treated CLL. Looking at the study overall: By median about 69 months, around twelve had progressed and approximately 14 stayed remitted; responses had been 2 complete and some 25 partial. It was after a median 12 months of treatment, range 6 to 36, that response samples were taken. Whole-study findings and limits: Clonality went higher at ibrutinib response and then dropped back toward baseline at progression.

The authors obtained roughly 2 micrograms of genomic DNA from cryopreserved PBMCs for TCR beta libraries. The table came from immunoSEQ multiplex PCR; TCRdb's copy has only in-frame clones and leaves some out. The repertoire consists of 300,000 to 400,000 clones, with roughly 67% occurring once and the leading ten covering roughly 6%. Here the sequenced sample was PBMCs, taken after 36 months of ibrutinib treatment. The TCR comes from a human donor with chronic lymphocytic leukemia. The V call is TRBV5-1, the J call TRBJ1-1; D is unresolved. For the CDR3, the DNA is TGCGCCAGCAGCTGGGGATCCCCCCGGACTGAAGCTTTCTTT. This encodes CASSWGSPRTEAFF.